This TCR beta chain appears in the sequencing data of a study of T cell repertoires in cytomegalovirus infection. Study-level background: Indications of both CMV infection and matching HLA type were provided by public TCR beta signatures.

Study findings and constraints: Summed public TCR beta family frequency identified CMV carriers bearing the relevant HLA. Dominating the ex vivo response were TCR beta clonotypes that were CMV-specific and HLA-C-restricted.

Germline CDR1 is MNHEY and CDR2 is SVGAGI. V gave up 2 bases and J gave up 4 bases, with 12 bases separating them. The CDR3 contains 16 residues. Many counts were recorded for this clonotype. The antigen remains undetermined. TCRdb recomputed calls from the reads with MiXCR, one row per CDR3 protein. The table lists about 460,000 distinct CDR3 sequences, about 11% of them singletons. The chain is built from TRBV6-5 and TRBJ1-6, with TRBD1 as a possible D gene (6 bases). The sequence was collected from a human donor in good health (CMV status not recorded). Some clones in this sample may be carry-over from other donors' samples. Sequencing was carried out using PBMCs. CDR3 in DNA: TGTGCCAGCAGTTACGCCAGGGGATCATATAATTCACCCCTCCACTTT. Residues: CASSYARGSYNSPLHF.